Listed below are T cell receptor beta chains from one sample, sequenced in a study of T-cell memory formation after mild COVID-19. MiXCR, applied by TCRdb to the 5' RACE reads, yields one record per CDR3 protein. Here the sample spans just over 300,000 distinct CDR3 sequences, roughly 21% being singletons. Sequenced input: PBMCs or a T cell subset sorted from them (not recorded which). These receptors all stem from a man aged 18 to 29 who had mild COVID-19 (a few samples of this study predate the infection). Cell type and time point are not known. The CDR3 runs from the conserved cysteine through the conserved F or W. Fields, in order: CDR3 length, D gene, J gene, V gene, clone size, CDR3 DNA, CDR3 protein. The D gene is left open where the match is weak. Rows give clone size only sometimes, using once, few, many, or a class for an expanded clone.

>11|TRBD1|TRBJ1-1|TRBV6-2/TRBV6-3|NA
TGTGCCAGCTTACAGGGGACTGAAGCTTTCTTT
CASLQGTEAFF
>16|NA|TRBJ2-5|TRBV5-1|few
TGCGCCAGCAGCCGGGAAGTGGCGACAGGCCAAGAGACCCAGTACTTC
CASSREVATGQETQYF
>12|NA|TRBJ1-1|TRBV4-3|NA
TGCGCCAGCAGCCGATGGGGCACTGAAGCTTTCTTT
CASSRWGTEAFF
>13|NA|TRBJ2-5|TRBV20-1|NA
TGCAGTGCTAGGCCCGCAGGGACAGAGACCCAGTACTTC
CSARPAGTETQYF
>13|NA|TRBJ1-5|TRBV7-2|NA
TGTGCCAGCAGCTGGAAGGGGGATCAGCCCCAGCATTTT
CASSWKGDQPQHF
>17|TRBD2|TRBJ2-1|TRBV12-3/TRBV12-4|NA
TGTGCCAGCAGTTTGGCCCCTAGCGGGGGGGCGGGTAATGAGCAGTTCTTC
CASSLAPSGGAGNEQFF
>14|TRBD2|TRBJ2-1|TRBV2|NA
TGTGCCAGCCCTAGCGGGAGCTCCTACAATGAGCAGTTCTTC
CASPSGSSYNEQFF
>14|NA|TRBJ2-5|TRBV6-5|many
TGTGCCAGCAGTGCCTCCGGGGGCTTAGAGACCCAGTACTTC
CASSASGGLETQYF
>17|NA|TRBJ1-5|TRBV4-2|NA
TGTGCCAGCAGCCAAGACGCGGGGGGCCCAAGCAATCAGCCCCAGCATTTT
CASSQDAGGPSNQPQHF
>12|NA|TRBJ1-1|TRBV29-1|NA
TGCAGCGTTGAAATCCCGAACACTGAAGCTTTCTTT
CSVEIPNTEAFF
>13|NA|TRBJ2-5|TRBV20-1|NA
TGCAGTGCTAGAGATGTCTTCGTAGAGACCCAGTACTTC
CSARDVFVETQYF
>13|NA|TRBJ1-2|TRBV5-1|few
TGCGCCAGCACGGCTGGAGGAGCTTTCGGCTACACCTTC
CASTAGGAFGYTF
>15|TRBD1|TRBJ2-7|TRBV10-3|NA
TGTGCCATCTCCCTCGGACAGGCGAGCTCCTACGAGCAGTACTTC
CAISLGQASSYEQYF
>16|TRBD1|TRBJ2-2|TRBV10-3|NA
TGTGCCATCAGTAGGGACAGGGGGGCGGACACCGGGGAGCTGTTTTTT
CAISRDRGADTGELFF
>16|NA|TRBJ1-5|TRBV4-3|once
TGCGCCAGCAGCCAAGATCGGGCAGGGGCGTTGGGGCCCCAGCATTTT
CASSQDRAGALGPQHF
>17|NA|TRBJ2-3|TRBV24-1|NA
TGTGCCACCAGTGGGCGGGACAGAACAAGGGACACAGATACGCAGTATTTT
CATSGRDRTRDTDTQYF
>14|NA|TRBJ2-7|TRBV12-3/TRBV12-4|NA
TGTGCCAGCAGTCGCTCGACAGTCCCCTACGAGCAGTACTTC
CASSRSTVPYEQYF
>14|NA|TRBJ2-4|TRBV6-2/TRBV6-3|few
TGTGCCAGCAGTTACGCCGGGGCGGGGTACATTCAGTACTTC
CASSYAGAGYIQYF
>16|NA|TRBJ1-2|TRBV6-5|few
TGTGCCAGCAGTTACTCGGCAGGACCTTTCCCGTCCGGCTACACCTTC
CASSYSAGPFPSGYTF
>16|NA|TRBJ2-3|TRBV5-1|few
TGCGCCAGCAGCCACAGGGTAGGAGGCGGCACAGATACGCAGTATTTT
CASSHRVGGGTDTQYF
>12|NA|TRBJ1-5|TRBV10-3|many
TGTGCCATCAGTGAGGTGGATCAGCCCCAGCATTTT
CAISEVDQPQHF
>16|TRBD1|TRBJ2-3|TRBV4-2|NA
TGTGCCAGCAGCCAAGATTCGGAGTACAGGGGAGATACGCAGTATTTT
CASSQDSEYRGDTQYF